Listed below are T cell receptor beta chains from one sample, sequenced in a study of cytomegalovirus exposure and HLA in healthy donors. The method was immunoSEQ multiplex PCR; TCRdb's version includes in-frame clones alone and lacks a portion of them. The sample lists around 150,000 clones; roughly 80% were seen once. The sample taken for sequencing was PBMCs. Receptor source: a middle-aged woman in good health and CMV-seropositive. Each CDR3 is given with its conserved first and last residue. A D gene is named only where the DNA matches it firmly. Where a row states a size, it is once, few, many or the class of an expanded clone; other rows omit it.

clone size: -; CDR3 length: 15; J gene: TRBJ2-7; V gene: TRBV27; D gene: TRBD2; CDR3 DNA: TGTGCCAGCAGGTTTGAAGGGACTAGCGGGAACGAGCAGTACTTC; CDR3 protein: CASRFEGTSGNEQYF
clone size: -; CDR3 length: 14; J gene: TRBJ2-3; V gene: TRBV7-2; D gene: TRBD2; CDR3 DNA: TGTGCCAGCAGTCTAGCGGGAGGGAAGGATACGCAGTATTTT; CDR3 protein: CASSLAGGKDTQYF
clone size: -; CDR3 length: 14; J gene: TRBJ2-1; V gene: TRBV27; D gene: TRBD2; CDR3 DNA: TGTGCCAGCAGGCCAATAGCGGGAGGAGATGAGCAGTTCTTC; CDR3 protein: CASRPIAGGDEQFF
clone size: few; CDR3 length: 14; J gene: TRBJ2-1; V gene: TRBV11-3; D gene: -; CDR3 DNA: TGTGCCAGCAGCTCGGGCCGGCCGGGGAATGAGCAGTTCTTC; CDR3 protein: CASSSGRPGNEQFF
clone size: few; CDR3 length: 15; J gene: TRBJ2-2; V gene: TRBV19; D gene: -; CDR3 DNA: TGTGCCAGTAGTATGGAGGGCGGATTTTCCGGGGAGCTGTTTTTT; CDR3 protein: CASSMEGGFSGELFF
clone size: -; CDR3 length: 15; J gene: TRBJ2-3; V gene: TRBV6-4; D gene: TRBD2; CDR3 DNA: TGTGCCAGCAGTGAAGGGCTAGCGGACACAGATACGCAGTATTTT; CDR3 protein: CASSEGLADTDTQYF
clone size: -; CDR3 length: 19; J gene: TRBJ2-7; V gene: TRBV27; D gene: TRBD2; CDR3 DNA: TGTGCCAGCAGTTCACTACCCGGGACTAGCGGGACGTCACGGTTGGAGCAGTACTTC; CDR3 protein: CASSSLPGTSGTSRLEQYF
clone size: -; CDR3 length: 16; J gene: TRBJ2-7; V gene: TRBV2; D gene: TRBD2; CDR3 DNA: TGTGCCAGCATTACGGTGGCTAGCGGGAGAACCTACGAGCAGTACTTC; CDR3 protein: CASITVASGRTYEQYF
clone size: once; CDR3 length: 10; J gene: TRBJ2-3; V gene: TRBV29-1; D gene: TRBD2; CDR3 DNA: TGCAGCACGGGGGGGGATACGCAGTATTTT; CDR3 protein: CSTGGDTQYF
clone size: once; CDR3 length: 15; J gene: TRBJ1-2; V gene: TRBV27; D gene: TRBD1; CDR3 DNA: TGTGCCAGCAGTTTTAAAGGGGGCCGGAACTATGGCTACACCTTC; CDR3 protein: CASSFKGGRNYGYTF
clone size: -; CDR3 length: 14; J gene: TRBJ2-5; V gene: TRBV4-3; D gene: -; CDR3 DNA: TGCGCCAGCAGCCAACGACGCGGGGCAGAGACCCAGTACTTC; CDR3 protein: CASSQRRGAETQYF
clone size: -; CDR3 length: 15; J gene: TRBJ1-2; V gene: TRBV28; D gene: -; CDR3 DNA: TGTGCCAGCAGTTTTTTCACAGGCTTTAACTATGGCTACACCTTC; CDR3 protein: CASSFFTGFNYGYTF
clone size: -; CDR3 length: 16; J gene: TRBJ2-5; V gene: TRBV5-1; D gene: -; CDR3 DNA: TGCGCCAGCAGCTTAAGCGGAGGAGTACCCGAGGGGGAGCAGTACTTC; CDR3 protein: CASSLSGGVPEGEQYF
clone size: -; CDR3 length: 18; J gene: TRBJ2-7; V gene: TRBV10-3; D gene: -; CDR3 DNA: TGTGCCATCAGTGACCACCGGGACTGGAGAGATTTGTCCTACGAGCAGTACTTC; CDR3 protein: CAISDHRDWRDLSYEQYF
clone size: once; CDR3 length: 15; J gene: TRBJ2-3; V gene: TRBV19; D gene: -; CDR3 DNA: TGTGCCAGTAGTATTAGTCCCAGGGATACAGATACGCAGTATTTT; CDR3 protein: CASSISPRDTDTQYF
clone size: -; CDR3 length: 13; J gene: TRBJ1-1; V gene: TRBV7-9; D gene: -; CDR3 DNA: TGTGCCAGCAGCTTAGCCACTTTCGGTGAAGCTTTCTTT; CDR3 protein: CASSLATFGEAFF
clone size: few; CDR3 length: 16; J gene: TRBJ1-2; V gene: TRBV5-5; D gene: -; CDR3 DNA: TGTGCCAGCAGCTTGGTTCTGGGGGCAGTTAACTATGGCTACACCTTC; CDR3 protein: CASSLVLGAVNYGYTF
clone size: -; CDR3 length: 13; J gene: TRBJ2-1; V gene: TRBV7-8; D gene: -; CDR3 DNA: TGTGCCAGCAGCTTAGGGCGGGCTGGTGAGCAGTTCTTC; CDR3 protein: CASSLGRAGEQFF
clone size: -; CDR3 length: 12; J gene: TRBJ1-5; V gene: TRBV2; D gene: -; CDR3 DNA: TGTGCCAGCAGTAGGGGAAATCAGCCCCAGCATTTT; CDR3 protein: CASSRGNQPQHF
clone size: -; CDR3 length: 15; J gene: TRBJ1-1; V gene: TRBV5-1; D gene: -; CDR3 DNA: TGCGCCAGCAGCTTGGCTCCAGGAGGTAACACTGAAGCTTTCTTT; CDR3 protein: CASSLAPGGNTEAFF
clone size: -; CDR3 length: 14; J gene: TRBJ2-1; V gene: TRBV7-9; D gene: TRBD1; CDR3 DNA: TGTGCCAGCAAAGTTGGGACAGGAGCCAATGAGCAGTTCTTC; CDR3 protein: CASKVGTGANEQFF
clone size: -; CDR3 length: 14; J gene: TRBJ2-7; V gene: TRBV27; D gene: TRBD1; CDR3 DNA: TGTGCCAGCAGTTTAGGGGACAGGGGCTACGAGCAGTACTTC; CDR3 protein: CASSLGDRGYEQYF
clone size: -; CDR3 length: 16; J gene: TRBJ1-3; V gene: TRBV30; D gene: -; CDR3 DNA: TGTGCCTGGAGTGTACTTGGGTCAGGCCCTGGAAACACCATATATTTT; CDR3 protein: CAWSVLGSGPGNTIYF
clone size: -; CDR3 length: 15; J gene: TRBJ2-2; V gene: TRBV7-3; D gene: TRBD2; CDR3 DNA: TGTGCCAGCAGCACTCGGGGGGGGCGGACCGGGGAGCTGTTTTTT; CDR3 protein: CASSTRGGRTGELFF
clone size: -; CDR3 length: 17; J gene: TRBJ2-2; V gene: TRBV12-5; D gene: -; CDR3 DNA: TGTGCTAGTGGCAGGACTTCGGGAGATGGGTCTGTCGGGGAGCTGTTTTTT; CDR3 protein: CASGRTSGDGSVGELFF
clone size: -; CDR3 length: 17; J gene: TRBJ2-7; V gene: TRBV19; D gene: TRBD1; CDR3 DNA: TGTGCCAGTAGTATAGGTCCCCCGGGACAGGGGCCCTACGAGCAGTACTTC; CDR3 protein: CASSIGPPGQGPYEQYF
clone size: -; CDR3 length: 16; J gene: TRBJ2-2; V gene: TRBV21-1; D gene: -; CDR3 DNA: TGTGCCGCCGGCCAAATACAGGGGGAAAACACCGGGGAGCTGTTTTTT; CDR3 protein: CAAGQIQGENTGELFF
clone size: -; CDR3 length: 16; J gene: TRBJ1-1; V gene: TRBV27; D gene: -; CDR3 DNA: TGTGCCAGCAGTCTAACAGGGTCCAGGGGCGGAACTGAAGCTTTCTTT; CDR3 protein: CASSLTGSRGGTEAFF
clone size: -; CDR3 length: 18; J gene: TRBJ2-1; V gene: TRBV19; D gene: TRBD2; CDR3 DNA: TGTGCCAGTAAGGGGTTGGGACTAGCGGGAGGGCTTTACAATGAGCAGTTCTTC; CDR3 protein: CASKGLGLAGGLYNEQFF
clone size: -; CDR3 length: 12; J gene: TRBJ1-6; V gene: TRBV30; D gene: -; CDR3 DNA: TGTGCCTGGAGTAGTACTGTTTCACCCCTCCACTTT; CDR3 protein: CAWSSTVSPLHF
clone size: -; CDR3 length: 14; J gene: TRBJ2-4; V gene: TRBV28; D gene: TRBD1; CDR3 DNA: TGTGCCAGCGGGACAGGGCTAGCCAAAAACATTCAGTACTTC; CDR3 protein: CASGTGLAKNIQYF
clone size: -; CDR3 length: 14; J gene: TRBJ2-1; V gene: TRBV6-1; D gene: TRBD1; CDR3 DNA: TGTGCCGCCTCCGGGACAGGGTCTTTGGATGAGCAGTTCTTC; CDR3 protein: CAASGTGSLDEQFF
clone size: -; CDR3 length: 16; J gene: TRBJ2-1; V gene: TRBV19; D gene: TRBD1; CDR3 DNA: TGTGCCAGTAGAAGGGACAGGGGTCTCCCCAACAATGAGCAGTTCTTC; CDR3 protein: CASRRDRGLPNNEQFF
clone size: -; CDR3 length: 12; J gene: TRBJ2-1; V gene: TRBV4-2; D gene: TRBD1; CDR3 DNA: TGTGCCAGCAGCCAAGGACAGGGTGAGCAGTTCTTC; CDR3 protein: CASSQGQGEQFF
clone size: few; CDR3 length: 15; J gene: TRBJ2-3; V gene: TRBV9; D gene: TRBD2; CDR3 DNA: TGTGCCAGCAGCGTTAGAGCGGGAGCCTCAGATACGCAGTATTTT; CDR3 protein: CASSVRAGASDTQYF
clone size: -; CDR3 length: 15; J gene: TRBJ2-7; V gene: TRBV6-6; D gene: TRBD2; CDR3 DNA: TGTGCCAGCAGTTCACTATCGGGAGGATACTACGAGCAGTACTTC; CDR3 protein: CASSSLSGGYYEQYF